This TCR beta chain comes out of a study of CD8 T cells in Susac syndrome. Whole-study findings and limits: The relatively small number of individuals in the TCR sequencing and HLA analysis was acknowledged by the study.

As for this clonotype: Its antigen is as yet unknown.

RNA, at 0.5 to 1 ug, was reverse transcribed with random hexamers. Amplification of TCR beta CDR3 was carried out by immunoSEQ multiplex PCR, which covered 54 Vbeta and 13 Jbeta segments. MiXCR, run by TCRdb on the immunoSEQ multiplex PCR reads, gives a single entry per CDR3 protein. Of some 260,000 distinct CDR3 sequences in the sample, roughly 81% were seen once. The sequence was obtained from a human donor with multiple sclerosis. Sequences were obtained from CD8+ T cells from PBMCs.

DNA of the CDR3: TGTGCCAGCAGCTCCCCGTCCGGGACAGGGGAGGAGACCCAGTACTTC. It codes for CASSSPSGTGEETQYF. The chain joins TRBV7-9 to TRBJ2-5, with TRBD1 identical over 10 bases. CDR3 size: 16 residues. In germline, CDR1 is SEHNR, CDR2 FQNEAQ (reference sequence). The V and J ends lost 4 bases and 5 bases, in that order; junction bases with no gene match: 10.